The text below deals with one TCR beta chain. Original handling: Nucleated cell counts were estimated from reference gene primer amplification. TCRdb's copy holds only in-frame clones and misses some; the assay was immunoSEQ multiplex PCR. That table furnishes V, J and clone size, whereas the DNA furnished D and trimming. The sample has around 300,000 clones; roughly 90% are singletons. The sample originates from a study of blood T cell repertoires in COVID-19. For the study at large: Spain, Italy and the United States supplied samples that represented acute and convalescent COVID-19. Sample material is recorded as cDNA or gDNA derived from T cells, B-cell-depleted T cells, or PBMCs.

Germline V CDR1 and CDR2: LNHDA, SQIVND (reference sequence). This CDR3 spans 16 amino acids. Trimming left V 1 base short and J 2 bases short, with 14 bases between. This sequence was found in a man aged 50-60 years with acute or convalescent COVID-19. V and J are TRBV19 and TRBJ1-1, with D unclear. The sequenced sample was peripheral blood. The CDR3 reads CASSIAIREGNTEAFF. In DNA form, the CDR3 reads TGTGCCAGTAGTATAGCCATTCGCGAGGGAAACACTGAAGCTTTCTTT.